This entry lists 21 T cell receptor beta chains sequenced from one sample in a study of beta chain features in type 1 diabetes (dated by TCRdb to 2016 to 2019). Paper-wide results and their limitations: Type 1 diabetes patients showed a moderate but significant shortening of TCRB CDR3 length in all four CD4+ subsets.

These receptors' targets are unknown. Library preparation was by the immunoSEQ multiplex PCR assay. The entire isolated RNA was reverse transcribed using the High Capacity cDNA Reverse Transcription Kit, and thus expressed TCRB transcripts were sequenced. The table comes from immuneACCESS by way of TCRdb, which keeps in-frame sequences with V and J called. Part of the clones is missing from these tables; in studies checked, under half for an unresolved V gene and the rest for unknown reasons. The sample data list about 340,000 clones, and around 8.5% of these were observed just once. The leading ten clones occupy less than 1.2% of the sample. The sequencing input was central memory CD4+ T cells from blood. These TCRs come from a man aged 30 to 45 with type 1 diabetes.

This clone was observed a few times. V and J are TRBV15 and TRBJ2-1; D call uncertain. The CDR3 extends over 13 amino acids. The germline V and J ends were trimmed by 0 bases and 6 bases, with 6 bases remaining between them. Germline V lookup: CDR1 LNHNV, CDR2 YYDKDF (reference sequence). The CDR3 is CATSRDIGNEQFF. The DNA for the CDR3 is TGTGCCACCAGCAGAGATATCGGCAATGAGCAGTTCTTC. Full variable domain (missing parts from reference TRBV15 and TRBJ2-1): DAMVIQNPRYQVTQFGKPVTLSCSQTLNHNVMYWYQQKSSQAPKLLFHYYDKDFNNEADTPDNFQSRRPNTSFCFLDIRSPGLGDTAMYLCATSRDIGNEQFFGPGTRLTVL.

This clone appeared a few times. The CDR3 sequence is CASSLEVGSGADTQYF. The CDR3 DNA reads as TGCGCCAGCAGCTTGGAAGTGGGGAGCGGGGCAGATACGCAGTATTTT. The chain links TRBV5-1 to TRBJ2-3; 7 bases fit TRBD2. The J segment lost 4 bases and the V segment lost 0 bases, leaving 8 bases of the junction unmatched. Germline V gene lookup returns CDR1 SGHRS and CDR2 YFSETQ. The CDR3 length is 16 residues.

The V and J genes are TRBV4-1 and TRBJ1-4, with no clear D. This CDR3 spans 15 amino acids. Trimming took off 0 bases at V and 8 bases at J, with 13 bases between the two ends. Germline assignment: CDR1 MGHRA and CDR2 YSYEKL. This chain's CDR3 is CASSQEGGSHEKLFF. Written as DNA, the CDR3 is TGCGCCAGCAGCCAAGAAGGCGGGAGCCACGAAAAACTGTTTTTT.

J is TRBJ2-3 and V is TRBV6-5, with a weak D call TRBD2 (5 bases). This CDR3 comprises 13 residues. V was clipped by 2 bases and J by 2 bases, with 5 bases between them. Germline CDR1 and CDR2: MNHEY and SVGAGI. This chain's CDR3 is CASSYDYTDTQYF. The CDR3 bases are TGTGCCAGCAGTTACGACTACACAGATACGCAGTATTTT.

The chain couples TRBV28 to TRBJ2-7, with TRBD1 as a possible D gene (5 bases). Germline assignment: CDR1 MDHEN and CDR2 SYDVKM. Trimming removed 5 bases at V and 2 bases at J, with 16 bases between. CDR3 length: 15 residues. CDR3 in DNA: TGTGCCAGCAGTCCTCCGCAGGGAAGGGCCTACGAGCAGTACTTC. This translates into CASSPPQGRAYEQYF.

The rearrangement uses TRBV25-1 and TRBJ2-7, with TRBD2 as a possible D gene (5 bases). Trimming left V 11 bases short and J 0 bases short, with 14 bases between. The CDR3 runs to 13 residues. Germline V gene data show CDR1 as MGHDK and CDR2 as SYGVNS. The CDR3: CAPGAVLSYEQYF. The CDR3 DNA reads TGTGCCCCCGGAGCGGTCCTCTCCTACGAGCAGTACTTC.

The sample holds a few counts of this clone. The CDR3 DNA follows: TGCGCCAGCAGCTTGGGTCCAGCGGGGTCGAGTGAGCAGTTCTTC. Its translation: CASSLGPAGSSEQFF. This rearrangement joins TRBV5-1 to TRBJ2-1; TRBD2 aligns across 7 bases. This CDR3 region has 15 residues. Per germline, CDR1 SGHRS and CDR2 YFSETQ. V dropped 0 bases and J dropped 9; count of bases not matched to a gene: 9.

This chain joins TRBV29-1 and TRBJ2-7, with TRBD1 as a possible D gene (5 bases). This CDR3 contains 14 residues. Germline lookup yields CDR1 SQVTM and CDR2 ANQGSEA. Trimming shortened V by 3 bases and J by 0 bases, and 12 bases separated the two germline ends. CDR3 sequence: CSVDRTWDSYEQYF. CDR3 sequence (DNA): TGCAGCGTTGATCGGACATGGGACTCCTACGAGCAGTACTTC.

This chain uses TRBV7-2 with TRBJ1-4, with a tentative D call TRBD1 (6 bases). Per the germline V gene, CDR1 is SGHTA and CDR2 is FQGNSA. CDR3 size: 13 residues. Trimming stripped 6 bases from V and 7 bases from J, with 12 bases between. This chain's CDR3 is CASRRQEGEKLFF. The CDR3 region has the DNA TGTGCCAGCAGACGACAGGAGGGTGAAAAACTGTTTTTT.

This clone was counted between two and nine times. This chain connects TRBV9 to TRBJ2-5; D tentatively fits TRBD1 or TRBD2 (6 bases each). Germline assignment: CDR1 SGDLS and CDR2 YYNGEE. CDR3 length equals 16 residues. The ends were cut back, 3 bases at V and 0 bases at J, with 15 bases in the middle. The CDR3 DNA reads as TGTGCCAGCAGCGAGGGGGTAGCGGCGTACCAAGAGACCCAGTACTTC. It specifies CASSEGVAAYQETQYF.

This clone has more than one count but fewer than ten. This chain connects TRBV29-1 to TRBJ2-5; D may be TRBD1 or TRBD2 (5 bases each). The CDR3 totals 14 residues. Germline V gene lookup returns CDR1 SQVTM and CDR2 ANQGSEA. In DNA form, the CDR3 reads TGCAGAGGCCTATATGGGACGCCGCAAGAGACCCAGTACTTC. As protein: CRGLYGTPQETQYF.

The rearrangement joins TRBV5-4 to TRBJ1-4; D unresolved. The CDR3 covers 14 residues. V lost 5 bases, J lost 4 bases, and 12 bases lay in between. Germline V gene lookup returns CDR1 SGHNT and CDR2 YYREEE (reference sequence). CDR3 bases: TGTGCCAGCAGTTCACCCGACGGTAATGAAAAACTGTTTTTT. This codes for CASSSPDGNEKLFF. Full variable domain (rest looked up from reference TRBV5-4 and TRBJ1-4): ETGVTQSPTHLIKTRGQQVTLRCSSQSGHNTVSWYQQALGQGPQFIFQYYREEENGRGNFPPRFSGLQFPNYSSELNVNALELDDSALYLCASSSPDGNEKLFFGSGTQLSVL.

The chain combines TRBV7-2 with TRBJ2-3; TRBD2 matches 9 bases. The germline V gene encodes CDR1 SGHTA and CDR2 FQGNSA. V shed 5 bases and J 0 bases; nucleotides not matched to a gene: 6. CDR3 size: 16 residues. CDR3 sequence (DNA): TGTGCCAGCAGCCGCGGGGGGGCAAGCAGCACAGATACGCAGTATTTT. Protein sequence: CASSRGGASSTDTQYF.

This clone showed up just a few times. The J gene is TRBJ1-1, the V gene TRBV28; D remains ambiguous. This CDR3 comprises 13 residues. Trimming took 8 bases from V and 0 from J, leaving 10 bases between them. The germline gives CDR1 MDHEN, CDR2 SYDVKM. The CDR3 protein is CASQEDLNTEAFF. In DNA, the CDR3 is TGTGCCAGCCAGGAAGACCTGAACACTGAAGCTTTCTTT.

This clone turned up a few times. The chain has TRBV30 and TRBJ1-5; 8 bases are shared with TRBD1. With V trimmed by 5 bases and J by 6 bases, 9 bases remained unmatched. The CDR3 extends over 14 amino acids. The germline gives CDR1 GTSNPN, CDR2 SVGIG (reference sequence). The CDR3 reads CAWVGQGKSQPQHF. CDR3 DNA sequence: TGTGCCTGGGTAGGACAGGGAAAAAGTCAGCCCCAGCATTTT. Based on the CDR3 plus reference TRBV30 and TRBJ1-5, the full variable domain is SQTIHQWPATLVQPVGSPLSLECTVEGTSNPNLYWYRQAAGRGLQLLFYSVGIGQISSEVPQNLSASRPQDRQFILSSKKLLLSDSGFYLCAWVGQGKSQPQHFGDGTRLSIL.

This clone was found a few times. V and J are TRBV28 and TRBJ1-1, with 7 bases matching TRBD1. The length of the CDR3 is 13 residues. V lost 4 bases, J lost 5 bases, and 4 bases stayed unmatched. Germline CDR1 MDHEN, CDR2 SYDVKM. The CDR3 is CASSSGGRTEAFF. The DNA for the CDR3 is TGTGCCAGCAGTTCAGGGGGTCGGACTGAAGCTTTCTTT. The entire variable domain, with the rest obtained from reference TRBV28 and TRBJ1-1, is as follows: DVKVTQSSRYLVKRTGEKVFLECVQDMDHENMFWYRQDPGLGLRLIYFSYDVKMKEKGDIPEGYSVSREKKERFSLILESASTNQTSMYLCASSSGGRTEAFFGQGTRLTVV.

This clone came up a few times. The chain has TRBV6-6 and TRBJ2-7; D call uncertain. Trimming removed 8 bases from V and 1 base from J, with 15 bases in between. Germline V lookup: CDR1 MNHNY, CDR2 SVGAGI (reference sequence). This CDR3 is built from 14 residues. CDR3 sequence reads: CASEVTVSSYEQYF. The CDR3 bases are TGTGCCAGCGAAGTTACCGTATCTTCCTACGAGCAGTACTTC.

V is TRBV4-1 and J is TRBJ1-5; no definite D call. V shed 0 bases and J shed 4 bases, with 13 bases lying between them. This CDR3 is built from 16 residues. Germline-derived CDR1 and CDR2 are MGHRA and YSYEKL. Here the CDR3 DNA reads TGCGCCAGCAGCCAAGATCCATTAAGGGCAAATCAGCCCCAGCATTTT. Its protein is CASSQDPLRANQPQHF.

This clone appeared many times. The chain joins TRBV4-3 to TRBJ1-2; TRBD1 matches 8 bases. The CDR3 is made up of 16 amino acids. Losses at the gene ends were 4 bases for V and 2 bases for J; bases not matched to a gene: 9. Germline CDR1 and CDR2: LGHNA and YSLEER. The CDR3 here is CASSREGQGANYGYTF. CDR3 in DNA: TGCGCCAGCAGCCGGGAAGGGCAGGGGGCGAACTATGGCTACACCTTC.

This clone showed up many times. This chain connects TRBV9 to TRBJ2-7, with D tentatively TRBD1 (5 bases). The CDR3 runs to 15 residues. V lost 0 bases and J 4 bases, leaving 14 bases between the germline ends. Germline CDR1 reads SGDLS; CDR2 reads YYNGEE. The CDR3: CASSVAWQGLYEQYF. The CDR3 coding sequence is TGTGCCAGCAGCGTAGCTTGGCAGGGTTTATACGAGCAGTACTTC. The entire variable domain, with the rest obtained from reference TRBV9 and TRBJ2-7, is as follows: DSGVTQTPKHLITATGQRVTLRCSPRSGDLSVYWYQQSLDQGLQFLIQYYNGEERAKGNILERFSAQQFPDLHSELNLSSLELGDSALYFCASSVAWQGLYEQYFGPGTRLTVT.

This clone was observed many times. V usage is TRBV7-9 and J usage is TRBJ2-3, with 13 bases lining up with TRBD2. The ends lost 9 bases at V and 4 bases at J; junction bases unmatched: 4. In germline, CDR1 is SEHNR, CDR2 FQNEAQ (reference sequence). This CDR3 has 14 amino acids. The CDR3 nucleotides read TGTGCCAGTGGACTAGCGGGGGCCGCAGATACGCAGTATTTT. Protein: CASGLAGAADTQYF.